Listed here are 30 T cell receptor beta chains from one sample, sequenced in a study of tumor-infiltrating lymphocytes in localized non-small cell lung cancer. Profiling relied on immunoSEQ multiplex PCR, and the TCRdb table lists in-frame clones only, not all of them. The sample contains 14,000 or so clones, around two thirds of which appear only once. The specimen sequenced was uninvolved lung tissue not adjacent to the tumor. These receptors all come from a human donor with non-small cell lung cancer.

This chain connects TRBV6-7 to TRBJ2-7, with D hard to call. TRBV6-7 carries the ORF label, with uncertain function. V lost 4 bases to trimming and J lost 0 bases, with 13 bases between them. The CDR3 covers 15 residues. DNA of the CDR3: TGTGCCAGCAGTTCTCGACAACCCAGCTCCTACGAGCAGTACTTC. It encodes CASSSRQPSSYEQYF.

This clone was counted between two and nine times. The CDR3 loop reads CASSWTGGANTGELFF. In DNA form, the CDR3 reads TGTGCCAGCAGCTGGACCGGGGGGGCGAACACCGGGGAGCTGTTTTTT. The gene calls are TRBV7-2 and TRBJ2-2, with 8 positions matching TRBD2. V lost 4 bases to trimming and J lost 0 bases; unmatched junction nucleotides: 4. The CDR3 loop spans 16 amino acids. Germline assignment: CDR1 SGHTA and CDR2 FQGNSA.

The chain links TRBV7-2 to TRBJ2-3, with 11 bases identical to TRBD2. The CDR3 is 15 residues long. CDR1 is SGHTA and CDR2 is FQGNSA in the germline V gene. J gave up 3 bases and V 5 bases, and 4 bases lay outside the gene matches. CDR3 sequence: CASSRWTSGTDTQYF. The CDR3 bases are TGTGCCAGCAGCCGATGGACTAGCGGGACAGATACGCAGTATTTT.

The table lists this clone with a few counts. This chain uses TRBV6-6 with TRBJ2-2; 9 bases match TRBD1. CDR3 length: 16 amino acids. Germline-derived CDR1 and CDR2 are MNHNY and SVGAGI (reference sequence). V lost 0 bases, J lost 5 bases, and 4 bases stayed unmatched. Written as DNA, the CDR3 is TGTGCCAGCAGTTACTCCGGGACAGGGAGTACCGGGGAGCTGTTTTTT. This codes for CASSYSGTGSTGELFF.

V is TRBV10-3 and J is TRBJ2-7; 8 positions match TRBD2. The CDR3 sequence is 15 residues long. CDR1 is ENHRY, CDR2 SYGVKD, per germline. V trimming: 7 bases; J trimming: 4 bases; junction bases outside the gene matches: 12. The CDR3 DNA follows: TGTGCCATCACTCGGGAGGGGGGGGATCGGTACGAGCAGTACTTC. Its protein is CAITREGGDRYEQYF.

This clone was recorded only once. The genes are TRBV6-1 and TRBJ2-6; D may be TRBD1 (5 bases). V shed 4 bases and J shed 4 bases, with 11 bases lying between them. Per the germline V gene, CDR1 is MNHNS and CDR2 is SASEGT. The CDR3 covers 15 residues. The CDR3 sequence is CASSGSGWGANVLTF. The CDR3 DNA sequence: TGTGCCAGCAGTGGTTCAGGGTGGGGGGCCAACGTCCTGACTTTC.

V is TRBV30 and J is TRBJ1-5; a weak D match, TRBD1 (5 bases). The ends were cut back, 1 base at V and 3 bases at J, with 13 bases in the middle. Germline V gives CDR1 GTSNPN, CDR2 SVGIG (reference sequence). The CDR3 spans 15 residues. The CDR3 reads CAWSALGGINQPQHF. As DNA, the CDR3 is TGTGCCTGGAGTGCGCTTGGGGGAATCAATCAGCCCCAGCATTTT. Looking up the rest from reference TRBV30 and TRBJ1-5 gives the full variable domain: SQTIHQWPATLVQPVGSPLSLECTVEGTSNPNLYWYRQAAGRGLQLLFYSVGIGQISSEVPQNLSASRPQDRQFILSSKKLLLSDSGFYLCAWSALGGINQPQHFGDGTRLSIL.

The chain couples TRBV18 to TRBJ2-1; 9 bases agree with TRBD1. V lost 2 bases to trimming and J lost 8 bases; unmatched junction nucleotides: 4. The germline V gene has CDR1 KGHSH and CDR2 LQKENI. The CDR3 sequence is 14 residues long. CDR3 sequence (DNA): TGTGCCAGCTCACCATCTTACAGGGGGCATGAGCAGTTCTTC. Amino acid sequence: CASSPSYRGHEQFF.

The chain combines TRBV5-1 with TRBJ2-3, with 8 bases aligning to TRBD2. V lost 4 bases, J lost 4 bases, and 11 bases stayed unmatched. Germline-derived CDR1 and CDR2 are SGHRS and YFSETQ. The CDR3 length is 16 residues. CDR3 bases: TGCGCCAGCAGCGGGACTAGTCAGTTCATGTCAGATACGCAGTATTTT. It encodes CASSGTSQFMSDTQYF.

The count of this clone is one. The chain couples TRBV5-1 to TRBJ2-2; TRBD1 matches at 8 bases. Germline loops: CDR1 SGHRS, CDR2 YFSETQ. This CDR3 region has 16 residues. V shed 0 bases, J shed 1 base, and the junction held 2 bases outside the gene matches. DNA for the CDR3: TGCGCCAGCAGCTTGGTGGGACAGGTGAACACCGGGGAGCTGTTTTTT. Translated, it gives CASSLVGQVNTGELFF.

This clone is termed medium-sized. V and J are TRBV10-2 and TRBJ2-7; 11 positions match TRBD2. The CDR3 length is 16 residues. The V gene's germline CDR1 is WSHSY and CDR2 SAAADI. V dropped 7 bases and J dropped 4; count of bases not matched to a gene: 12. CDR3 amino acids: CASTHSTLAGAYEQYF. CDR3 coding DNA: TGCGCCAGCACCCACTCAACACTAGCGGGAGCTTACGAGCAGTACTTC.

The rearrangement links TRBV4-2 to TRBJ2-6; D is uncertain. CDR3 length equals 16 residues. Germline CDR1 and CDR2: LGHNA and YNFKEQ. Trimming took off 4 bases at V and 0 bases at J, with 10 bases between the two ends. The DNA for the CDR3 is TGTGCCAGCAGCCTCCTCGCTACCTCTGGGGCCAACGTCCTGACTTTC. As protein: CASSLLATSGANVLTF.

The gene calls are TRBV6-5 and TRBJ1-1; 11 bases line up with TRBD1. CDR1 MNHEY and CDR2 SVGAGI come from the germline V gene. J gave up 4 bases and V 4 bases, and 5 bases lay outside the gene matches. The CDR3 length is 15 residues. Written as DNA, the CDR3 is TGTGCCAGCAGTTCCGGGACAGGGGGGAGCACTGAAGCTTTCTTT. This gives the protein CASSSGTGGSTEAFF.

The rearrangement joins TRBV28 to TRBJ2-7, with TRBD2 identical over 7 bases. The CDR3 is 15 residues long. The junction had 14 bases not matched to a gene; V was cut back by 6 bases and J by 6 bases. The germline V gene encodes CDR1 MDHEN and CDR2 SYDVKM. CDR3 DNA: TGTGCCAGCAGGTTACTCGGGGCGGGAGAAGCCGAGCAGTACTTC. Translation: CASRLLGAGEAEQYF.

This chain links TRBV7-8 with TRBJ2-3; D gene unclear. Germline V gives CDR1 SGHVS, CDR2 FQNEAQ. The CDR3 is 16 amino acids. The V end lost 1 base, the J end lost 6 bases, and 17 bases lay between the germline ends. Written as DNA, the CDR3 is TGTGCCAGCAGCTTAGGTTGGGCAGAGTACCGGGATACGCAGTATTTT. Residues: CASSLGWAEYRDTQYF.

The rearrangement joins TRBV5-1 to TRBJ2-2; TRBD1 is a possible D gene (5 bases). V was trimmed by 0 bases and J by 10 bases, leaving 19 bases between them. Looked up from germline, CDR1 is SGHRS and CDR2 is YFSETQ. CDR3 length: 16 amino acids. The CDR3 spells CASSLEGAGQGAELFF. CDR3 coding DNA: TGCGCCAGCAGCTTGGAAGGTGCTGGACAAGGTGCGGAGCTGTTTTTT.

This chain connects TRBV5-1 to TRBJ2-7, with 12 bases identical to TRBD2. This CDR3 has 16 residues. The junction had 7 bases not matched to a gene; V was cut back by 0 bases and J by 6 bases. Germline lookup yields CDR1 SGHRS and CDR2 YFSETQ. The CDR3: CASSLGPGLAGPEQYF. The CDR3 nucleotides are TGCGCCAGCAGCTTGGGGCCCGGACTAGCGGGACCCGAGCAGTACTTC.

The chain couples TRBV11-3 to TRBJ1-1; the match to TRBD1 covers 7 bases. This CDR3 comprises 15 residues. In germline, CDR1 is SGHNT, CDR2 YENEEA. With 0 bases clipped from V and 7 bases from J, the junction kept 8 bases outside the gene matches. DNA of the CDR3: TGTGCCAGCAGCTTAGAAGGGGACAGACCCTATGAAGCTTTCTTT. It specifies CASSLEGDRPYEAFF.

This clone occurred once. The CDR3 region has the DNA TGTGCCAGCTCACTCGAACGTCTTAATCAGCCCCAGCATTTT. It translates to CASSLERLNQPQHF. J is TRBJ1-5 and V is TRBV18; D remains unclear. Germline CDR1 is KGHSH and CDR2 is LQKENI. The CDR3 spans 14 residues. V gave up 4 bases and J gave up 4 bases, with 11 bases separating them. Filled out from reference TRBV18 and TRBJ1-5, the complete variable domain reads NAGVMQNPRHLVRRRGQEARLRCSPMKGHSHVYWYRQLPEEGLKFMVYLQKENIIDESGMPKERFSAEFPKEGPSILRIQQVVRGDSAAYFCASSLERLNQPQHFGDGTRLSIL.

The chain recombines TRBV19 with TRBJ1-2; TRBD1 is a possible D gene (6 bases). Germline V gene data show CDR1 as LNHDA and CDR2 as SQIVND (reference sequence). V lost 2 bases to trimming and J lost 6 bases, with 19 bases between them. This CDR3 is built from 16 residues. CDR3 in amino acids: CASSIPGVRARDGYTF. The CDR3, as DNA: TGTGCCAGTAGTATACCAGGGGTCAGGGCTCGGGATGGCTACACCTTC.

The rearrangement links TRBV29-1 to TRBJ2-3; D is perhaps TRBD2 (6 bases). The CDR3 consists of 13 residues. V gave up 8 bases and J gave up 1 base, with 13 bases separating them. From germline, CDR1 is SQVTM and CDR2 ANQGSEA. CDR3 sequence reads: CSTGTSRTDTQYF. The CDR3 bases are TGCAGCACCGGGACTTCCCGCACAGATACGCAGTATTTT.

CDR3 bases: TGTGCCTGGAGAGCGGGTGGAGGACAGGCAACATATAATTCACCCCTCCACTTT. This codes for CAWRAGGGQATYNSPLHF. The chain links TRBV30 to TRBJ1-6, with 7 bases lining up with TRBD1. V shed 3 bases and J 4 bases; nucleotides not matched to a gene: 15. The V gene's germline CDR1 is GTSNPN and CDR2 SVGIG (reference sequence). The CDR3 contains 18 residues.

This sequence joins TRBV7-2 and TRBJ1-4, with 7 bases aligning to TRBD1. V shed 1 base and J 8 bases; nucleotides not matched to a gene: 7. The CDR3 contains 15 residues. CDR1 is SGHTA, CDR2 FQGNSA, per germline. The CDR3 region is CASSLGGAGGEKLFF. The CDR3 nucleotides read TGTGCCAGCAGCTTAGGCGGGGCAGGGGGGGAAAAACTGTTTTTT.

The chain employs TRBV6-1 and TRBJ1-3; D is possibly TRBD1 (6 bases). With 3 bases removed from V and 4 bases from J, the gap between germline ends came to 10 bases. This CDR3 region has 14 residues. CDR1 is MNHNS and CDR2 is SASEGT in the germline V gene. CDR3 sequence: CASSEGGSGNTIYF. CDR3 DNA sequence: TGTGCCAGCAGTGAGGGGGGCTCGGGAAACACCATATATTTT.

This chain links TRBV14 with TRBJ2-5; 8 bases agree with TRBD1. V was clipped by 1 base and J by 2 bases; unmatched bases: 3. Per germline, CDR1 SGHDN and CDR2 FVKESK. The CDR3 extends over 15 amino acids. CDR3 DNA sequence: TGTGCCAGCAGCCAAGCCGGGACAGGACAAGAGACCCAGTACTTC. Translated: CASSQAGTGQETQYF.

This chain uses TRBV5-1 with TRBJ2-7; D may correspond to TRBD1 or TRBD2 (5 bases each). The CDR3 contains 14 residues. The germline gives CDR1 SGHRS, CDR2 YFSETQ. The V end was cut by 3 bases, the J end by 0 bases, with 10 bases between. The CDR3 DNA follows: TGCGCCAGCAGCTCGGGACCTGACTCCTACGAGCAGTACTTC. Protein product: CASSSGPDSYEQYF.

This clone was detected only a few times. The same CDR3 can be traced to other DNA sequences in this sample. The chain is built from TRBV28 and TRBJ2-3; maybe TRBD2 (5 bases). The CDR3 totals 11 residues. V was shortened by 5 bases and J by 6 bases, with 6 bases between the two germline ends. Per germline, CDR1 MDHEN and CDR2 SYDVKM. CDR3 in amino acids: CASSRGDTQYF. The CDR3 DNA reads as TGTGCCAGCAGTCGAGGGGATACGCAGTATTTT.

V usage is TRBV6-5 and J usage is TRBJ2-7; 7 nucleotides align to TRBD2. V lost 4 bases to trimming and J lost 1 base; unmatched junction nucleotides: 4. The CDR3 runs 14 residues. Germline V CDR1 and CDR2: MNHEY, SVGAGI. The CDR3 DNA reads TGTGCCAGCAGTTTCGGGAGGATGTCCTACGAGCAGTACTTC. It translates to CASSFGRMSYEQYF.

This chain links TRBV25-1 with TRBJ1-2; D might be TRBD1 (5 bases). CDR1 is MGHDK and CDR2 is SYGVNS in the germline V gene. The length of the CDR3 is 15 residues. The V and J ends lost 2 bases and 2 bases respectively, with 12 bases between them. The CDR3 is CASSETGGGNYGYTF. CDR3 bases: TGTGCCAGCAGTGAAACCGGGGGTGGGAACTATGGCTACACCTTC.

The CDR3 sequence is CASRTGNLNEKLFF. CDR3 coding DNA: TGTGCCAGCCGTACAGGGAACCTGAATGAAAAACTGTTTTTT. The rearrangement joins TRBV28 to TRBJ1-4, with a possible D match to TRBD1 (6 bases). Germline V CDR1 and CDR2: MDHEN, SYDVKM. This CDR3 is built from 14 residues. V was shortened by 8 bases and J by 5 bases, with 15 bases between the two germline ends. Full variable domain (rest looked up from reference TRBV28 and TRBJ1-4): DVKVTQSSRYLVKRTGEKVFLECVQDMDHENMFWYRQDPGLGLRLIYFSYDVKMKEKGDIPEGYSVSREKKERFSLILESASTNQTSMYLCASRTGNLNEKLFFGSGTQLSVL.